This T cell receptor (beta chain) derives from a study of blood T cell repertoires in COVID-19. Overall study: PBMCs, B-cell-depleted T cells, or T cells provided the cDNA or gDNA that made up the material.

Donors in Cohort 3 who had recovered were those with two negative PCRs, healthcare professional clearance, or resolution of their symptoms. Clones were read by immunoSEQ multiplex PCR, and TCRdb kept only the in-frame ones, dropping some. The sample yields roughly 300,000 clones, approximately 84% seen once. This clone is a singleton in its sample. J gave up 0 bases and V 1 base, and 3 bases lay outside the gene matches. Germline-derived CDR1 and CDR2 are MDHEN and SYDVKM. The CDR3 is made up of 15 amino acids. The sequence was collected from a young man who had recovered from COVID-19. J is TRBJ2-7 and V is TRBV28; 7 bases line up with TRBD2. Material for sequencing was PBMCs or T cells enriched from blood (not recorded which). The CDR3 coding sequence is TGTGCCAGCAGTTTATACGGGGGGAGCTCCTACGAGCAGTACTTC. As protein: CASSLYGGSSYEQYF.